One and the same sample provided the 30 T cell receptor beta chains below, sequenced in a study of human T cells and chemical hapten exposure. Indicated time point: pre-sensitization, week 0. Treatment noted: therapeutic diphenylcyclopropenone sensitization with weekly scalp DPC. TCRdb re-analysed the RACE reads in MiXCR, keeping a single row per CDR3 protein. This table holds some 360,000 distinct CDR3 sequences, 4.5% to 6% found once. The sample consisted of whole blood, taken in connection with sensitization to the hapten diphenylcyclopropenone (DPC). The receptors stem from a woman between 45 and 60 years old with alopecia areata. Some clones in this sample may be carry-over from other donors' samples.

This clonotype appeared a single time. Being one base from a much bigger clone, this may be a read error. V usage is TRBV20-1 and J usage is TRBJ2-1; D unclear. The germline V and J ends were trimmed by 6 bases and 5 bases, with 11 bases remaining between them. Germline-derived CDR1 and CDR2 are DFQATT and SNEGSKA (reference sequence). The CDR3 length is 12 residues. CDR3 residues: CSASNKDNEQFF. The CDR3 nucleotides are TGCAGTGCGTCGAACAAGGACAATGAGCAGTTCTTC.

The chain links TRBV30 to TRBJ2-7, with 8 bases matching TRBD2. The CDR3 is made up of 16 amino acids. CDR1 is GTSNPN, CDR2 SVGIG, per germline (reference sequence). Trimming at V came to 1 base and at J to 7 bases, leaving 15 bases not matched to a gene. CDR3 nucleotides: TGTGCCTGGAGTGAGTCCCCTCCGCTAGCGGGCGGGGAGCAGTACTTC. As protein: CAWSESPPLAGGEQYF.

In its sample, this clonotype was seen many times. V and J are TRBV11-3 and TRBJ2-3; D perhaps matches TRBD1 (5 bases). This CDR3 has 15 amino acids. In germline, CDR1 is SGHNT, CDR2 YENEEA. The germline V and J ends were trimmed by 4 bases and 2 bases, with 13 bases remaining between them. The CDR3 sequence is CASSSTGHYTDTQYF. The CDR3, as DNA: TGTGCCAGCAGCTCAACCGGACACTACACAGATACGCAGTATTTT.

The genes are TRBV20-1 and TRBJ1-1, with D possibly matching TRBD1 (5 bases). Germline loops: CDR1 DFQATT, CDR2 SNEGSKA (reference sequence). The CDR3 runs 13 residues. Trimming cost V 2 bases and J 3 bases, with 10 bases left between them. The CDR3 is CSARQGEYTEAFF. DNA for the CDR3: TGCAGTGCTAGACAGGGAGAGTACACTGAAGCTTTCTTT.

This chain connects TRBV5-1 to TRBJ2-5; possible D gene TRBD2, 6 bases. From germline, CDR1 is SGHRS and CDR2 YFSETQ. Trimming removed 1 base from V and 1 base from J, with 11 bases in between. The CDR3 is 15 residues long. DNA of the CDR3: TGCGCCAGCAGCTTGAGTAGCGGCCTCCAAGAGACCCAGTACTTC. This encodes CASSLSSGLQETQYF.

This clonotype was observed a few times. The gene calls are TRBV20-1 and TRBJ1-2, with D possibly being TRBD1 (6 bases). Germline CDR1 reads DFQATT; CDR2 reads SNEGSKA (reference sequence). The CDR3 is 12 residues long. Trimming left V 3 bases short and J 6 bases short, with 11 bases between. The CDR3 loop is CSARAGENGYTF. CDR3 in DNA: TGCAGTGCTAGGGCAGGGGAGAATGGCTACACCTTC.

This clonotype has ten or more counts. This sequence joins TRBV20-1 and TRBJ2-3; no clear D gene. With 3 bases removed from V and 2 bases from J, the gap between germline ends came to 12 bases. The CDR3 length is 14 residues. Germline values: CDR1 DFQATT, CDR2 SNEGSKA (reference sequence). Written as DNA, the CDR3 is TGCAGTGCTAGGGTCCGGAAGACCACAGATACGCAGTATTTT. This sequence encodes CSARVRKTTDTQYF.

This clonotype has at least ten counts. The CDR3 region has the DNA TGTGCCAGCGGAACTACTAGGAGCACAGATACGCAGTATTTT. Protein: CASGTTRSTDTQYF. The V and J genes are TRBV28 and TRBJ2-3; tentatively, D is TRBD2 (5 bases). CDR1 is MDHEN, CDR2 SYDVKM, per germline. The length of the CDR3 is 14 residues. The germline V and J ends were trimmed by 8 bases and 0 bases, with 12 bases remaining between them.

This rearrangement joins TRBV6-1 to TRBJ2-5, with 8 bases matching TRBD2. This CDR3 region has 15 residues. The germline V gene encodes CDR1 MNHNS and CDR2 SASEGT. V was clipped by 5 bases and J by 4 bases; unmatched bases: 9. CDR3 bases: TGTGCCAGCAGTCAGACGGGGGGGACCTCAGAGACCCAGTACTTC. Its translation is CASSQTGGTSETQYF.

This clonotype was observed a handful of times. This sequence joins TRBV18 and TRBJ2-1, with 10 bases matching TRBD1. The length of the CDR3 is 20 residues. Germline V CDR1 and CDR2: KGHSH, LQKENI. J gave up 6 bases and V 0 bases, and 17 bases lay outside the gene matches. This CDR3 is CASSPPSRDRGLVRPNEQFF. CDR3 bases: TGTGCCAGCTCACCACCATCCCGGGACAGGGGACTAGTGCGCCCCAATGAGCAGTTCTTC.

In this sample, this clonotype turned up many times. V gene TRBV28 combines with J gene TRBJ2-7; 7 nucleotides line up with TRBD1. Germline values: CDR1 MDHEN, CDR2 SYDVKM. V was pared by 2 bases and J by 6 bases, with 4 bases of the junction left unmatched. The CDR3 sequence is 13 residues long. In DNA form, the CDR3 reads TGTGCCAGCAGTTTAAGACAGGGAACCGAGCAGTACTTC. Residues: CASSLRQGTEQYF.

This clonotype was picked up many times. The CDR3 nucleotides read TGTGCCAGCGGCAGCGGACACCCTAACAATGAGCAGTTCTTC. Translating gives CASGSGHPNNEQFF. The J gene is TRBJ2-1, the V gene TRBV27; perhaps D is TRBD1 or TRBD2 (5 bases each). CDR1 is MNHEY, CDR2 SMNVEV, per germline (reference sequence). The CDR3 is 14 amino acids. Trimming cost V 8 bases and J 5 bases, with 16 bases left between them.

This clonotype was seen a few times. The chain employs TRBV7-2 and TRBJ2-1, with 12 bases identical to TRBD2. J lost 6 bases, V lost 3 bases, and 6 bases had no gene match. CDR3 length: 16 amino acids. Germline CDR1 and CDR2: SGHTA and FQGNSA. This CDR3 reads CASSFRGLAGTNEQFF. The CDR3 DNA reads TGTGCCAGCAGCTTTAGGGGACTAGCGGGCACCAATGAGCAGTTCTTC.

Ten or more counts support this clonotype. V usage is TRBV20-1 and J usage is TRBJ1-5; the match to TRBD1 covers 7 bases. After removal of 2 bases from V and 0 bases from J, the junction contained 4 bases not matched to a gene. Germline V gives CDR1 DFQATT, CDR2 SNEGSKA (reference sequence). This CDR3 has 15 residues. CDR3 DNA: TGCAGTGCTAGAATCACAGGGGATAGCAATCAGCCCCAGCATTTT. This encodes CSARITGDSNQPQHF.

This sequence joins TRBV10-3 and TRBJ1-3; D gene unclear. Germline V gene data show CDR1 as ENHRY and CDR2 as SYGVKD. This CDR3 is built from 15 residues. Between the trimmed V and J ends, which lost 7 bases and 0 bases, there was a span of 13 bases. DNA of the CDR3: TGTGCCATCAAAGGAGGCGCAGGCTCTGGAAACACCATATATTTT. It specifies CAIKGGAGSGNTIYF.

This clonotype was seen ten or more times. The genes are TRBV2 and TRBJ2-2, with 8 bases aligning to TRBD1. The CDR3 length is 15 residues. Germline V gene sequence: CDR1 SNHLY, CDR2 FYNNEI. Unmatched junction bases numbered 8, after V lost 5 bases and J lost 6 bases. CDR3 in DNA: TGTGCCAGCAGTATCCAGGGGGCATGGCCCGGGGAGCTGTTTTTT. Translated: CASSIQGAWPGELFF.

The chain couples TRBV9 to TRBJ1-6; D ambiguous. V was clipped by 2 bases and J by 9 bases, with 42 bases between them. The CDR3 is made up of 24 amino acids. From germline, CDR1 is SGDLS and CDR2 YYNGEE. CDR3 amino acids: CASSVTPWTGSELQDDYWGSPLHF. CDR3 sequence (DNA): TGTGCCAGCAGCGTCACACCTTGGACCGGGAGTGAACTCCAAGATGATTACTGGGGTTCACCCCTCCACTTT.

The J gene is TRBJ2-3, the V gene TRBV28; 7 nucleotides line up with TRBD2. CDR1 is MDHEN, CDR2 SYDVKM, per germline. There are 14 residues in the CDR3. V lost 6 bases, J lost 3 bases, and 6 bases stayed unmatched. The CDR3 bases are TGTGCCAGCAGGCGGCGGGAGTTAACAGATACGCAGTATTTT. Encoded protein: CASRRRELTDTQYF.

This clonotype came up many times. The chain combines TRBV10-3 with TRBJ2-1; the D gene is possibly TRBD2 (6 bases). Trimming pared 10 bases from V and 6 bases from J, leaving 19 bases between. The CDR3 is made up of 14 amino acids. The V gene's germline CDR1 is ENHRY and CDR2 SYGVKD. CDR3 coding DNA: TGTGCCACCGGGGCCGGGGCGGGAACCAATGAGCAGTTCTTC. This encodes CATGAGAGTNEQFF.

At least ten counts were recorded for this clonotype. The V call is TRBV11-2, the J call TRBJ2-3, with D hard to call. This CDR3 is 12 amino acids long. Trimming stripped 5 bases from V and 6 bases from J, with 9 bases between. Germline CDR1 reads SGHAT; CDR2 reads FQNNGV. This CDR3 is CASSRSRDTQYF. In nucleotides, the CDR3 is TGTGCCAGCAGCCGAAGTCGGGATACGCAGTATTTT.

In its sample, this clonotype was seen a few times. The V gene is TRBV7-2, the J gene TRBJ1-2; no reliable D call. The CDR3 loop spans 14 amino acids. Germline CDR1 reads SGHTA; CDR2 reads FQGNSA. V was cut by 5 bases and J by 0 bases, with 10 bases left in between. CDR3 loop: CASSRPSPNYGYTF. DNA for the CDR3: TGTGCCAGCAGCCGACCGTCCCCTAACTATGGCTACACCTTC.

This clonotype was observed at least ten times. The chain couples TRBV5-1 to TRBJ2-3; no firm D call. The length of the CDR3 is 15 residues. Per the germline V gene, CDR1 is SGHRS and CDR2 is YFSETQ. Trimming removed 0 bases at V and 4 bases at J, with 12 bases between. The CDR3 protein is CASSLAASLSDTQYF. The CDR3 DNA is TGCGCCAGCAGCTTGGCCGCTAGTTTATCAGATACGCAGTATTTT.

The V call is TRBV2, the J call TRBJ1-5; tentative D call: TRBD1 (6 bases). The CDR3 extends over 12 amino acids. The V and J ends lost 8 bases and 6 bases respectively, with 11 bases between them. Germline V gene lookup returns CDR1 SNHLY and CDR2 FYNNEI. CDR3 sequence: CASRTAPQPQHF. CDR3 nucleotide sequence: TGTGCCAGCCGGACAGCCCCTCAGCCCCAGCATTTT.

The rearrangement uses TRBV4-1 and TRBJ2-7; TRBD2 agrees at 8 bases. V lost 5 bases, J lost 2 bases, and 2 bases stayed unmatched. This CDR3 spans 13 amino acids. Per germline, CDR1 MGHRA and CDR2 YSYEKL. The CDR3 DNA follows: TGCGCCAGCAGCGAGACTAGCGCCTACGAGCAGTACTTC. This translates into CASSETSAYEQYF.

This clonotype was seen at least ten times. The gene calls are TRBV5-5 and TRBJ2-1, with 7 bases lining up with TRBD2. This CDR3 has 14 residues. Germline assignment: CDR1 SGHKS and CDR2 YYEKEE (reference sequence). J was trimmed by 8 bases and V by 1 base; bases with no gene match: 6. CDR3 loop: CASSLSRTSDEQFF. The CDR3 DNA reads TGTGCCAGCAGCTTGTCCCGGACTAGTGATGAGCAGTTCTTC.

This clonotype showed up many times. In DNA form, the CDR3 reads TGTGCCAGCAGCTTAAAAGAGACAGGGCTCTTCGGGGAGCTGTTTTTT. This gives the protein CASSLKETGLFGELFF. The chain employs TRBV7-8 and TRBJ2-2; TRBD1 matches at 7 bases. The CDR3 covers 16 residues. V was clipped by 2 bases and J by 7 bases; unmatched bases: 10. From germline, CDR1 is SGHVS and CDR2 FQNEAQ. Drawing the rest from reference TRBV7-8 and TRBJ2-2, the complete variable domain is GAGVSQSPRYKVAKRGQDVALRCDPISGHVSLFWYQQALGQGPEFLTYFQNEAQLDKSGLPSDRFFAERPEGSVSTLKIQRTQQEDSAVYLCASSLKETGLFGELFFGEGSRLTVL.

This clonotype was detected many times. V is TRBV12-3 or TRBV12-4 and J is TRBJ1-2; TRBD1 is a possible D gene (6 bases). V lost 3 bases and J lost 4, with 6 bases in between. The length of the CDR3 is 12 residues. DNA of the CDR3: TGTGCCAGCAGTTTGACAGGCTATGGCTACACCTTC. Translated, it gives CASSLTGYGYTF.

This clonotype was seen a few times. The rearrangement joins TRBV7-8 to TRBJ1-3; 7 bases are shared with TRBD1. This CDR3 region has 15 residues. The V gene's germline CDR1 is SGHVS and CDR2 FQNEAQ. Losses at the gene ends were 4 bases for V and 2 bases for J; bases not matched to a gene: 5. CDR3 sequence reads: CASSYGDRAGNTIYF. The CDR3 coding sequence is TGTGCCAGCAGCTATGGGGACAGAGCTGGAAACACCATATATTTT.

The chain is built from TRBV7-6 and TRBJ2-5; the D gene is possibly TRBD2 (6 bases). CDR1 is SGHVS, CDR2 FNYEAQ, per germline. Trimming stripped 1 base from V and 7 bases from J, with 19 bases between. The CDR3 runs 16 residues. CDR3 loop: CASSLGGTSSGGTQYF. The CDR3 DNA is TGTGCCAGCAGCTTAGGCGGGACCTCGTCCGGGGGGACCCAGTACTTC.

V is TRBV5-6 and J is TRBJ1-2, with 12 positions matching TRBD1. J lost 6 bases, V lost 0 bases, and 6 bases had no gene match. The CDR3 has 16 amino acids. Per germline, CDR1 SGHDT and CDR2 YYEEEE. The CDR3, as DNA: TGTGCCAGCAGCTTGGGCCCCGGGACAGGGGGCGATGGCTACACCTTC. Its protein is CASSLGPGTGGDGYTF.